The clone carrying this TCR beta chain showed up many times. Its target is unknown. The data were obtained in a study of regulatory T cells in long-lasting Graves disease. Germline V gene data show CDR1 as MDHEN and CDR2 as SYDVKM. The CDR3 spans 18 residues. Trimming removed 5 bases from V and 1 base from J, with 20 bases in between. Time point reported: persistent/refractory GD, antithyroid drugs over 5 years with positive TRAb. TCR sequences were obtained from RNA taken from PBMCs. Nine milliliters of peripheral blood were taken and placed in EDTA tubes. Arm-PCR of CDR3 regions and iRepertoire HTBI primers were the basis on which TCR beta libraries were built. TCRdb fed the multiplex PCR reads into MiXCR, producing one record per CDR3 protein. The sample has 360,000 or so distinct CDR3 sequences, more than 20% seen once. Findings and limits, study-wide: It was possible that the small sample size reduced accuracy. TRBV28 was favored in persistent disease, as were TRBJ1-2 and TRBJ2-5.

V and J are TRBV28 and TRBJ2-2, with D possibly TRBD2 on 7 matching bases. The TCR sequence derives from a woman aged 35 to 49 with Graves disease. The material was peripheral blood mononuclear cells (PBMCs), obtained when the disease was refractory, from a patient treated with antithyroid drugs. CDR3 region: CASSPEGGGRVNTGELFF. For the CDR3, the DNA is TGTGCCAGCAGTCCCGAAGGGGGGGGCCGGGTGAACACCGGGGAGCTGTTTTTT.